These 4 T cell receptor beta chains were sequenced from one sample in a study of beta chain features in type 1 diabetes. Study-level results: Shorter TCRB CDR3s, moderately but significantly so, were found in Type 1 diabetes patients in all four CD4+ subsets.

Their cognate antigens are unknown. What was sequenced were expressed TCRB transcripts, since all of the isolated RNA had been reverse transcribed. Clones were sequenced by immunoSEQ multiplex PCR, and TCRdb holds only the in-frame ones, with some missing. The table lists around 300,000 clones, approximately 15% of them singletons. The sample taken for sequencing was naive CD4+ T cells from blood. The source is a man between 18 and 29 years old with type 1 diabetes.

The chain is built from TRBV18 and TRBJ2-1, with 8 bases lining up with TRBD1. Unmatched junction bases numbered 4, after V lost 4 bases and J lost 5 bases. The CDR3 sequence is 14 residues long. From germline, CDR1 is KGHSH and CDR2 LQKENI. CDR3 coding DNA: TGTGCCAGCTCACAAGGACAGGGAAACAATGAGCAGTTCTTC. Translating it yields CASSQGQGNNEQFF.

This clone has more than one count but fewer than ten. V and J are TRBV11-2 and TRBJ2-7; D remains unclear. Germline V gene lookup returns CDR1 SGHAT and CDR2 FQNNGV. Trimming removed 4 bases from V and 0 bases from J, with 7 bases in between. The CDR3 runs 13 residues. CDR3 in DNA: TGTGCCAGCAGCTACCCGGGCTCCTACGAGCAGTACTTC. This encodes CASSYPGSYEQYF.

Only a few counts were recorded for this clone. V gene TRBV28 combines with J gene TRBJ2-1; D call uncertain. Deletions cut 8 bases from V and 10 bases from J, with 15 bases between. The V gene's germline CDR1 is MDHEN and CDR2 SYDVKM. There are 12 residues in the CDR3. CDR3 residues: CASRSTSHEQFF. The CDR3 bases are TGTGCCAGCCGGAGCACATCCCACGAGCAGTTCTTC.

This clone has a handful of counts. This chain connects TRBV11-2 to TRBJ1-5, with 8 bases aligning to TRBD1. The junction had 9 bases not matched to a gene; V was cut back by 2 bases and J by 0 bases. The CDR3 totals 18 residues. Germline lookup yields CDR1 SGHAT and CDR2 FQNNGV. The DNA for the CDR3 is TGTGCCAGCAGCTTACGAGACAGGGGAAGATATAGCAATCAGCCCCAGCATTTT. Translated, it gives CASSLRDRGRYSNQPQHF.